What follows are 26 T cell receptor beta chains derived from one specimen sequenced in a study of T-cell reconstitution after alpha-beta-depleted transplantation in children. Unique molecular identifiers were used to barcode this TCRbeta library. TCRdb re-analysed the PCR reads in MiXCR, keeping a single row per CDR3 protein. The table lists some 830,000 distinct CDR3 sequences, about 15% of them singletons, with approximately 5% in the top ten. The input for sequencing was PBMCs, mostly from graft donor cells, taken 360 days after TCRalphabeta/CD19-depleted stem cell transplant. These receptors came from a male patient between 5 and 17 years old who had a stem cell transplant for acute lymphoblastic leukemia, so the T cells may come from the graft donor.

This clonotype has only a few counts. The chain joins TRBV29-1 to TRBJ2-5; D possibly corresponds to TRBD1 (5 bases). This CDR3 is 15 amino acids long. Trimming took off 4 bases at V and 1 base at J, with 16 bases between the two ends. Germline-derived CDR1 and CDR2 are SQVTM and ANQGSEA. The CDR3 loop reads CSVVSARQSQETQYF. CDR3 sequence (DNA): TGCAGCGTTGTCTCGGCCAGACAGTCCCAAGAGACCCAGTACTTC.

J is TRBJ2-5 and V is TRBV5-5; 9 nucleotides align to TRBD2. CDR1 and CDR2 (germline): SGHKS, YYEKEE (reference sequence). The CDR3 has 16 residues. The J segment lost 6 bases and the V segment lost 2 bases, leaving 11 bases of the junction unmatched. The CDR3 coding sequence is TGTGCCAGCAGCTTCGGGACCGGGACTAGCAGCAAGACCCAGTACTTC. Its protein is CASSFGTGTSSKTQYF.

The V gene is TRBV20-1, the J gene TRBJ2-1, with D maybe TRBD1 (5 bases). The CDR3 length is 14 residues. Germline values: CDR1 DFQATT, CDR2 SNEGSKA (reference sequence). Trimming cost V 5 bases and J 7 bases, with 18 bases left between them. The CDR3 sequence: CSASTVPWGNEQFF. In DNA, the CDR3 is TGCAGTGCTTCGACAGTCCCATGGGGTAATGAGCAGTTCTTC.

The sample holds a few counts of this clonotype. The chain joins TRBV12-3 or TRBV12-4 to TRBJ1-2; D remains ambiguous. Trimming shortened V by 3 bases and J by 4 bases, and 15 bases separated the two germline ends. CDR3 length: 15 residues. DNA for the CDR3: TGTGCCAGCAGTTTGAGGGCAGTCCGCTCCTATGGCTACACCTTC. It codes for CASSLRAVRSYGYTF.

This chain uses TRBV19 with TRBJ2-1; D is undetermined. With 7 bases removed from V and 2 bases from J, the gap between germline ends came to 12 bases. CDR3 length equals 14 residues. In germline, CDR1 is LNHDA, CDR2 SQIVND (reference sequence). DNA of the CDR3: TGTGCCAGTACCGGCTACCCGACCTACAATGAGCAGTTCTTC. Its translation is CASTGYPTYNEQFF. Together with reference TRBV19 and TRBJ2-1, the CDR3 gives the full variable domain: DGGITQSPKYLFRKEGQNVTLSCEQNLNHDAMYWYRQDPGQGLRLIYYSQIVNDFQKGDIAEGYSVSREKKESFPLTVTSAQKNPTAFYLCASTGYPTYNEQFFGPGTRLTVL.

In this sample, this clonotype turned up a few times. The gene calls are TRBV7-6 and TRBJ2-7; possible D gene TRBD1, 6 bases. The CDR3 covers 16 residues. Germline loops: CDR1 SGHVS, CDR2 FNYEAQ. V was clipped by 7 bases and J by 7 bases, with 26 bases between them. CDR3 coding DNA: TGTGCCAGCACCTTGGGGCCTCACGGGAAAGGGGGAGAGCAGTACTTC. Protein sequence: CASTLGPHGKGGEQYF.

This clonotype was observed a single time. V gene TRBV29-1 combines with J gene TRBJ1-3; D not certain. This CDR3 has 13 residues. Trimming cost V 4 bases and J 1 base, with 8 bases left between them. Germline V gives CDR1 SQVTM, CDR2 ANQGSEA. The chain's CDR3 is CSVAESSGNTIYF. The CDR3 DNA reads as TGCAGCGTTGCGGAGTCTTCTGGAAACACCATATATTTT.

V is TRBV4-1 and J is TRBJ2-3, with D perhaps TRBD1 or TRBD2 (5 bases each). With 4 bases removed from V and 2 bases from J, the gap between germline ends came to 13 bases. The CDR3 contains 15 residues. Germline CDR1 reads MGHRA; CDR2 reads YSYEKL. DNA of the CDR3: TGCGCCAGCAGCCCCGGGACCCTCAACACAGATACGCAGTATTTT. It encodes CASSPGTLNTDTQYF.

About this clonotype: At one of its ends the junction is not consistent with the germline gene, which may arise from a read error. The V gene is TRBV4-2, the J gene TRBJ2-4, with D possibly matching TRBD1 (5 bases). CDR3 length: 17 residues. Germline CDR1 and CDR2: LGHNA and YNFKEQ. The CDR3 DNA reads as TGTGCCAGCAGCCAAGTGTCAGGCTGGGGCGACTCTAACATTCAGTGCTTC. This codes for CASSQVSGWGDSNIQCF.

The J gene is TRBJ2-7, the V gene TRBV12-3 or TRBV12-4; D perhaps matches TRBD1 (5 bases). The V end was cut by 7 bases, the J end by 2 bases, with 9 bases between. The CDR3 is made up of 12 amino acids. The chain's CDR3 is CASNRNPYEQYF. The CDR3, as DNA: TGTGCCAGCAACAGGAACCCCTACGAGCAGTACTTC.

V usage is TRBV27 and J usage is TRBJ2-6; D unclear. Trimming removed 3 bases from V and 1 base from J, with 4 bases in between. Per the germline V gene, CDR1 is MNHEY and CDR2 is SMNVEV (reference sequence). This CDR3 contains 14 residues. CDR3 residues: CASSLKSGANVLTF. DNA of the CDR3: TGTGCCAGCAGTTTGAAGTCTGGGGCCAACGTCCTGACTTTC.

This clonotype was counted many times. The chain combines TRBV12-3 or TRBV12-4 with TRBJ2-1; unclear D gene. The CDR3 sequence is 12 residues long. V was cut by 3 bases and J by 10 bases, with 10 bases left in between. As DNA, the CDR3 is TGTGCCAGCAGTTTGTGGGCACTAGAGCAGTTCTTC. It codes for CASSLWALEQFF.

Remarks on this clonotype: Mismatch with germline at one junction end may stem from a read error. The CDR3 is CASSLGGTDPFF. The DNA for the CDR3 is TGTGCCAGCAGCTTAGGGGGGACAGACCCCTTCTTC. The rearrangement uses TRBV7-9 and TRBJ2-5; 7 bases align to TRBD1. Per germline, CDR1 SEHNR and CDR2 FQNEAQ (reference sequence). This CDR3 region has 12 residues.

The chain combines TRBV18 with TRBJ2-1; unclear D gene. Deletions cut 2 bases from V and 5 bases from J, with 13 bases between. CDR1 and CDR2 from the germline V gene are KGHSH and LQKENI. The CDR3 length is 15 residues. The CDR3 protein is CASSPTVAQDNEQFF. The CDR3 DNA reads TGTGCCAGCTCACCAACGGTAGCTCAAGACAATGAGCAGTTCTTC.

This chain uses TRBV6-5 with TRBJ1-4, with D unresolved. V dropped 7 bases and J dropped 8 bases, with 17 bases sitting between them. The CDR3 covers 14 residues. The germline CDR1 and CDR2 sequences are MNHEY and SVGAGI. This CDR3 is CASNNRATREKLFF. CDR3 DNA: TGTGCCAGCAATAACCGGGCCACGAGGGAAAAACTGTTTTTT.

The chain combines TRBV7-9 with TRBJ1-5, with D hard to call. This CDR3 is 14 amino acids long. The germline V and J ends were trimmed by 8 bases and 4 bases, with 15 bases remaining between them. Germline CDR1 reads SEHNR; CDR2 reads FQNEAQ (reference sequence). CDR3 protein: CASRPSIGNQPQHF. In nucleotides, the CDR3 is TGTGCCAGCCGGCCGTCTATCGGGAATCAGCCCCAGCATTTT.

The gene calls are TRBV20-1 and TRBJ1-5; D is undetermined. There are 14 residues in the CDR3. Trimming took off 6 bases at V and 0 bases at J, with 12 bases between the two ends. Per germline, CDR1 DFQATT and CDR2 SNEGSKA (reference sequence). The DNA of the CDR3 is TGCAGTGCCCGGACCTTTTATAGCAATCAGCCCCAGCATTTT. Its translation is CSARTFYSNQPQHF.

In its sample, this clonotype was seen many times. The chain recombines TRBV27 with TRBJ2-3; D is ambiguous. The V gene's germline CDR1 is MNHEY and CDR2 SMNVEV (reference sequence). V gave up 4 bases and J gave up 2 bases, with 13 bases separating them. The CDR3 is made up of 15 amino acids. The CDR3 reads CASSSGPFFTDTQYF. The CDR3 bases are TGTGCCAGCAGTTCCGGACCCTTTTTCACAGATACGCAGTATTTT.

The genes are TRBV7-9 and TRBJ2-7; TRBD1 matches 7 bases. CDR3 length equals 17 residues. J lost 2 bases, V lost 3 bases, and 13 bases had no gene match. Germline CDR1 reads SEHNR; CDR2 reads FQNEAQ (reference sequence). CDR3 sequence: CASSFPVRQGLTYEQYF. CDR3 DNA: TGTGCCAGCAGCTTTCCGGTTCGACAGGGATTGACCTACGAGCAGTACTTC.

A note on this clonotype: Compared with germline, one end of the junction differs, possibly owing to a read error. CDR3 in amino acids: CASSLSGRKDTQYF. The DNA of the CDR3 is TGCGCCAGCAGCTTATCAGGGCGGAAAGATACCCAGTACTTC. The chain has TRBV5-1 and TRBJ2-5; the D gene is possibly TRBD1 (5 bases). The CDR3 is 14 amino acids. The germline CDR1 and CDR2 sequences are SGHRS and YFSETQ.

V gene TRBV10-3 combines with J gene TRBJ1-5; D is unresolved. V lost 4 bases and J lost 2, with 12 bases in between. Germline V gene lookup returns CDR1 ENHRY and CDR2 SYGVKD. The CDR3 sequence is 15 residues long. In nucleotides, the CDR3 is TGTGCCATCAGTGTATCGGGGAATGGCAATCAGCCCCAGCATTTT. Residues: CAISVSGNGNQPQHF.

This chain links TRBV24-1 with TRBJ1-1, with 7 bases that match TRBD1. With 7 bases clipped from V and 1 base from J, the junction kept 8 bases outside the gene matches. This CDR3 region has 15 residues. Germline CDR1 KGHDR, CDR2 SFDVKD. The CDR3 nucleotides read TGTGCCACCAGAGCTGAGACAGGGACGAACACTGAAGCTTTCTTT. Its translation: CATRAETGTNTEAFF.

The table lists this clonotype with many counts. The chain links TRBV4-1 to TRBJ2-7; D ambiguous. Germline CDR1 is MGHRA and CDR2 is YSYEKL. The CDR3 is 15 amino acids. Trimming took off 4 bases at V and 3 bases at J, with 16 bases between the two ends. CDR3 nucleotide sequence: TGCGCCAGCAGCCCGTATGACCCAGTACACTACGAGCAGTACTTC. Its protein product is CASSPYDPVHYEQYF.

This clonotype was picked up a small number of times. The chain joins TRBV5-1 to TRBJ2-1; 7 positions match TRBD2. CDR1 and CDR2 (germline): SGHRS, YFSETQ. Trimming at V came to 3 bases and at J to 10 bases, leaving 10 bases not matched to a gene. The CDR3 extends over 14 amino acids. The CDR3 protein is CASSSFTGTIEQFF. CDR3 coding DNA: TGCGCCAGCAGCTCCTTTACCGGGACTATAGAGCAGTTCTTC.

The rearrangement links TRBV29-1 to TRBJ2-3; a weak D match, TRBD2 (6 bases). Trimming left V 8 bases short and J 3 bases short, with 18 bases between. The CDR3 spans 14 residues. Germline loops: CDR1 SQVTM, CDR2 ANQGSEA. The CDR3 sequence is CSFVTSRRTDTQYF. CDR3 DNA: TGCAGCTTTGTAACTAGCAGGAGAACAGATACGCAGTATTTT.

The CDR3: CASTRGDTSFNAYNEQFF. The CDR3 region has the DNA TGTGCCAGCACCCGGGGGGACACCTCCTTTAATGCCTACAATGAGCAGTTCTTC. J is TRBJ2-1 and V is TRBV27; D is possibly TRBD2 (7 bases). Trimming pared 7 bases from V and 2 bases from J, leaving 24 bases between. Germline loops: CDR1 MNHEY, CDR2 SMNVEV (reference sequence). The CDR3 spans 18 residues.